This is a list of T cell receptor beta chains from one sample in a study of response to subunit inactivated influenza vaccine. TCRdb ran MiXCR on the RT-PCR reads and lists one entry per CDR3 protein. The sample contains fewer than 350,000 distinct CDR3 sequences, just over 20% of which appear only once. Sequencing used PBMCs from blood, obtained 21 months after vaccination. Source of these receptors: a man aged 50 to 69 who received an inactivated influenza vaccine. The CDR3 runs from the conserved cysteine through the conserved F or W. Each record gives: V gene, CDR3 protein.

V: TRBV14; CDR3: CASSQPRGGATDTQYF
V: TRBV15; CDR3: CATSRGVEGRGTDTQYF
V: TRBV20-1; CDR3: CSPENRENYEQYF
V: TRBV25-1; CDR3: CASSEMPSGNTIYF
V: TRBV7-8; CDR3: CASGPLRGQHQPQHF
V: TRBV20-1; CDR3: CSANSGTGSSYEQYF
V: TRBV7-6; CDR3: CASSSNPGSDEKLFF
V: TRBV21-1; CDR3: CASSGTDSQETQYF
V: TRBV7-6; CDR3: CASSTRGSGNTIYF
V: TRBV19; CDR3: CASTTKRNSVNTEAFF
V: TRBV27; CDR3: CASSPGTVTPLAKNIQYF
V: TRBV7-3; CDR3: CASSPGLAGASEQFF
V: TRBV5-1; CDR3: CASSLDGGYTEAFF
V: TRBV7-9; CDR3: CASSVTALETQYF
V: TRBV5-8; CDR3: CASSQGQVSNQPQHF
V: TRBV2; CDR3: CASARHGTNQPQHF
V: TRBV20-1; CDR3: CSARDGLETQYF
V: TRBV20-1; CDR3: CSASRPDRVNTEAFF
V: TRBV20-1; CDR3: CSIYPGLAGEVSYEQYF
V: TRBV25-1; CDR3: CASSDSQGAHRGEKLFF
V: TRBV12-3/TRBV12-4; CDR3: CASSTDAAYEQYF
V: TRBV6-4; CDR3: CASSDSAGYSNQPQHF
V: TRBV20-1; CDR3: CSALGWGHGYTF
V: TRBV24-1; CDR3: CATSDSPAWDSRDTQYF
V: TRBV18; CDR3: CASSPEINTEAFF
V: TRBV12-3/TRBV12-4; CDR3: CASKTDSGNTIYF
V: TRBV9; CDR3: CASSSGDTYNQPQHF
V: TRBV20-1; CDR3: CSARDPGLGTQYF
V: TRBV20-1; CDR3: CSAREPGQDLYGYTF
V: TRBV28; CDR3: CASSSWTGALSDTQYF
V: TRBV11-1; CDR3: CASSQTPGKNTEAFF
V: TRBV12-3/TRBV12-4; CDR3: CASRWTGPRDSSNQPQHF
V: TRBV6-1; CDR3: CASSEGATSYNEQFF
V: TRBV12-5; CDR3: CASGQGIGPQHF
V: TRBV10-3; CDR3: CATNLGDSGNTIYF
V: TRBV6-1; CDR3: CASSEAPGEEKLFF
V: TRBV7-9; CDR3: CASSLEQGAREQFF
V: TRBV7-6; CDR3: CASSFLTGLGNTGELFF
V: TRBV5-1; CDR3: CASATSGSSYNEQFF
V: TRBV5-1; CDR3: CASSSSGGLRNTEAFF
V: TRBV29-1; CDR3: CSASGSNTGELFF
V: TRBV6-5; CDR3: CASSYSLGSDEQYF
V: TRBV7-2; CDR3: CASSAHYGYTF
V: TRBV5-5; CDR3: CASSLLAGGNEQFF
V: TRBV3-1; CDR3: CASSQLGPNNQPQHF
V: TRBV5-6; CDR3: CASSFSGGSYEQYF
V: TRBV12-3/TRBV12-4; CDR3: CASSATLGQGVEKLFF
V: TRBV27; CDR3: CASSLSWAGTDTQYF
V: TRBV18; CDR3: CASSPQQNTEAFF
V: TRBV11-2; CDR3: CASSPGTGGVYSNQPQHF
V: TRBV2; CDR3: CASSEEGGGPNIQYF
V: TRBV20-1; CDR3: CSARVRDTEAFF
V: TRBV29-1; CDR3: CSVVGTWEAFF
V: TRBV4-1; CDR3: CASSQVSQGGIQYF
V: TRBV29-1; CDR3: CSVAAGETQYF